This T cell receptor beta chain was sequenced during a study of cytomegalovirus exposure and HLA in healthy donors. Whole-study context: The study's early data release held about 77 million unique TCRs from HLA-typed donors. Study conclusions and caveats: A likely sequencing artifact accounted for one observed cluster of highly shared sequence variants. There were several of the most significant clusters that appeared linked to common viral pathogens in a later analysis.

The PCR made use of 60 Vbeta and 13 Jbeta primers. Data came from immunoSEQ multiplex PCR; TCRdb stores just in-frame clones and leaves some out. The sample lists around 160,000 clones, over 70% occurring once. Note on this clone: Its cognate antigen is unknown.

J gave up 4 bases and V 2 bases, and 10 bases lay outside the gene matches. The CDR3 length is 16 residues. Looked up from germline, CDR1 is MDHEN and CDR2 is SYDVKM. The genes are TRBV28 and TRBJ2-5; TRBD2 agrees at 7 bases. The specimen sequenced was PBMCs. The clonotype originates from a woman aged 35 to 49 in good health and CMV-seropositive. The CDR3 here is CASSLLPSAGVETQYF. The CDR3 DNA reads TGTGCCAGCAGTTTACTACCTAGCGCGGGGGTAGAGACCCAGTACTTC.